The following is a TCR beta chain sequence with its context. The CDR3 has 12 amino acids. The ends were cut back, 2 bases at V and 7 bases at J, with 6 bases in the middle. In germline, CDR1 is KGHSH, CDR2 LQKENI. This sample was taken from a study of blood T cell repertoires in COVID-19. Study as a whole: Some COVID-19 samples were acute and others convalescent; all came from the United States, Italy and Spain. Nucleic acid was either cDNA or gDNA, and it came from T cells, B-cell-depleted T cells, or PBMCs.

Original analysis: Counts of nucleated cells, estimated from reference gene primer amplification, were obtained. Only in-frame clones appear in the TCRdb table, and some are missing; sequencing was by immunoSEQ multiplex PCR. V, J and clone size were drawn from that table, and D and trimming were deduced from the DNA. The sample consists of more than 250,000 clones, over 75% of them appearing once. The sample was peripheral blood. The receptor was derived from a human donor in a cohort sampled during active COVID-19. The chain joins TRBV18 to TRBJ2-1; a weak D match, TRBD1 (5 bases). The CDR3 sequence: CASSPKGNEQFF. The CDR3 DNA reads TGTGCCAGCTCACCAAAGGGGAATGAGCAGTTCTTC.